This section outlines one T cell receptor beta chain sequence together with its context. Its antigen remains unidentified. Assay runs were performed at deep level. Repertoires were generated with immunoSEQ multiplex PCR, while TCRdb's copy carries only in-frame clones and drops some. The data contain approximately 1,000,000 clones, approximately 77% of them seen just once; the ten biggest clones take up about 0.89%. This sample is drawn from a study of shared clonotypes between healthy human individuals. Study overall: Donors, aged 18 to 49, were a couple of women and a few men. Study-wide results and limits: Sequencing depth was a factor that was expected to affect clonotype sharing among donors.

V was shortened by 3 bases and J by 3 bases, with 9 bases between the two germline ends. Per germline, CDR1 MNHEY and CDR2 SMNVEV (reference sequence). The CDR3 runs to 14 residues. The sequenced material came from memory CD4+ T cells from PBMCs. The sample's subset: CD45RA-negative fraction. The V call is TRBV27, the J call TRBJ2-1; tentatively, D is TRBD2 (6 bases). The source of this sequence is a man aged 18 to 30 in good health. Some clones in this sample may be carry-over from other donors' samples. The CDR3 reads CASSFGSGYNEQFF. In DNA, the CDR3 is TGTGCCAGCAGTTTCGGGAGTGGCTACAATGAGCAGTTCTTC.